This TCR beta chain was recovered during a study of cytomegalovirus exposure and HLA in healthy donors. PCR amplification relied on 60 Vbeta primers (plus 13 Jbeta primers). TCRdb's table, derived via immunoSEQ multiplex PCR, lists solely in-frame clones and lacks some. The sample contains some 200,000 clones, approximately 79% of which appear only once. Specimen: PBMCs. The sequence was collected from a man aged 35 to 55 in good health and CMV-seropositive.

For the CDR3, the DNA is TGTGCCAGCAGCTGGGGGGGCTACGAGCAGTACTTC. It is translated as CASSWGGYEQYF. The V and J genes are TRBV5-6 and TRBJ2-7, with 7 nucleotides matching TRBD2. The CDR3 is 12 amino acids. Germline loops: CDR1 SGHDT, CDR2 YYEEEE. With 3 bases clipped from V and 3 bases from J, the junction kept 0 bases outside the gene matches.